A selection of T cell receptor beta chains follows, all from one sample in a study of beta chain features in type 1 diabetes. TCRdb keeps only in-frame clones here, not all; method: immunoSEQ multiplex PCR. The sample contains fewer than 550,000 clones, roughly 11% of which appear only once. Sample: naive CD4+ T cells from blood. The receptors were gathered from a woman aged 18-30 years in good health. The CDR3 runs from the conserved cysteine through the conserved F or W. A D gene is named only where the DNA matches it firmly. Clone size is stated in some rows and not others, as once, few, many or a class when expanded.

TRBJ2-3	-	TRBV7-9	few	TGTGCCAGCAGCAACGGACAGACTAGCACAGATACGCAGTATTTT	CASSNGQTSTDTQYF
TRBJ2-2	TRBD2	TRBV9	-	TGTGCCAGCAGCGTAGTGGGCGGGAGGGCAAACACCGGGGAGCTGTTTTTT	CASSVVGGRANTGELFF
TRBJ1-2	TRBD1	TRBV29-1	-	TGCAGCGTTAGGGACAGTCTAAACTATGGCTACACCTTC	CSVRDSLNYGYTF
TRBJ2-7	-	TRBV6-5	-	TGTGCCAGCAGCCGCCGGACAGTTTTCTACGAGCAGTACTTC	CASSRRTVFYEQYF
TRBJ1-2	-	TRBV4-2	-	TGTGCCAGCAGCCAGAGTAGACTGGGCTACACCTTC	CASSQSRLGYTF
TRBJ2-7	TRBD1	TRBV6-6	few	TGTGCCAGCAGAGATCCCTGGGACAGGGGAAGCGAGCAGTACTTC	CASRDPWDRGSEQYF
TRBJ2-1	-	TRBV29-1	-	TGCAGCGTGAAACCCGGGACAATGCCCTACAATGAGCAGTTCTTC	CSVKPGTMPYNEQFF
TRBJ2-7	-	TRBV30	-	TGTGCCTGCTGGACAGCGTGGGAGCAGTACTTC	CACWTAWEQYF
TRBJ2-5	-	TRBV7-6	-	TGTGCCAGCAGCACCAACGCTCCGGAGACCCAGTACTTC	CASSTNAPETQYF
TRBJ2-4	-	TRBV4-3	few	TGCGCCAGCAGCCAAGATCCCGGCTCCAAAAACATTCAGTACTTC	CASSQDPGSKNIQYF
TRBJ2-1	TRBD1	TRBV27	few	TGTGCCAGCAGAGGGACAGGGGGTAACAATGAGCAGTTCTTC	CASRGTGGNNEQFF
TRBJ1-2	-	TRBV15	-	TGTGCCACCAGCAGAAGGGATTTCGGGTATGGCTACACCTTC	CATSRRDFGYGYTF
TRBJ2-5	TRBD2	TRBV2	-	TGTGCCAGCAGACCGAGGACTAGCGGGGGGACCCAGTACTTC	CASRPRTSGGTQYF
TRBJ2-6	-	TRBV4-3	many	TGCGCCAGCAGCCAGTTTGGGGCCAACGTCCTGACTTTC	CASSQFGANVLTF
TRBJ2-1	-	TRBV5-4	few	TGTGCCAGCAGCTTGATTAGTAATAAGCAGTTCTTC	CASSLISNKQFF
TRBJ2-1	TRBD2	TRBV7-3	-	TGTGCCAGCAGCCTTGCCGGGACAGAAGGACTAGCGGGAGACAATGAGCAGTTCTTC	CASSLAGTEGLAGDNEQFF
TRBJ1-1	-	TRBV6-1	few	TGTGCCAGCAGTGATCGCCAGGGCACTGAAGCTTTCTTT	CASSDRQGTEAFF
TRBJ2-1	-	TRBV7-8	-	TGTGCCAGCAGCCGTAGTCGACGCTCCTACAATGAGCAGTTCTTC	CASSRSRRSYNEQFF
TRBJ2-3	-	TRBV9	few	TGTGCCAGCTCCCTAGGGACCACAGATACGCAGTATTTT	CASSLGTTDTQYF
TRBJ2-3	TRBD2	TRBV9	-	TGTGCCAGCAGCGAAGGGACTAGCGGGCCAGATACGCAGTATTTT	CASSEGTSGPDTQYF
TRBJ2-1	TRBD2	TRBV27	-	TGTGCCAGCAGGAGGACTAGCGAATACAATGAGCAGTTCTTC	CASRRTSEYNEQFF
TRBJ2-4	-	TRBV21-1	-	TGTGCCAGCAGCAAAGTGCGGACCCGAAAAGCCAAAAACATTCAGTACTTC	CASSKVRTRKAKNIQYF